The rows below give T cell receptor beta chains drawn from one sample of a study of spatial heterogeneity in lung cancer. TCRdb reprocessed the 5' RACE reads via MiXCR and lists one record per CDR3 protein. The sample yields about 28,000 distinct CDR3 sequences, more than 5.5% seen once. Sequenced material: lung tumor tissue, taken at surgery. The receptors were gathered from a male donor with early-stage non-small cell lung cancer. CDR3s include the opening cysteine and the closing phenylalanine or tryptophan. A D gene is named only where the DNA matches it firmly. Size is omitted from some rows. Given values are once, few, many or a class for expanded clones.

j_call: TRBJ2-7; d_call: -; clone_size: many; v_call: TRBV4-3; cdr3_nt: TGCGCCAGCAGCCAAGACGGTGGGGAAAGCTCCTACGAGCAGTACTTC; cdr3_aa: CASSQDGGESSYEQYF
j_call: TRBJ2-1; d_call: -; clone_size: many; v_call: TRBV20-1; cdr3_nt: TGCAGTGCTAGAGGGACACTTATGCTCTACAATGAGCAGTTCTTC; cdr3_aa: CSARGTLMLYNEQFF
j_call: TRBJ1-4; d_call: -; clone_size: many; v_call: TRBV10-2; cdr3_nt: TGCGCCAGCAGCCCGGCAGTAACTAATGAAAAACTGTTTTTT; cdr3_aa: CASSPAVTNEKLFF
j_call: TRBJ2-5; d_call: -; clone_size: many; v_call: TRBV7-2; cdr3_nt: TGTGCCAGCAGCTTAAACAGGGGGGGAGAGACCCAGTACTTC; cdr3_aa: CASSLNRGGETQYF
j_call: TRBJ2-3; d_call: -; clone_size: medium-sized; v_call: TRBV20-1; cdr3_nt: TGCAGTGCCGTTAGGGTGTCCGCAGATACGCAGTATTTT; cdr3_aa: CSAVRVSADTQYF
j_call: TRBJ2-5; d_call: TRBD2; clone_size: -; v_call: TRBV7-2; cdr3_nt: TGTGCCAGCAGCTCACCAGGGACTAGGGAGACCCAGTACTTC; cdr3_aa: CASSSPGTRETQYF
j_call: TRBJ2-1; d_call: -; clone_size: many; v_call: TRBV2; cdr3_nt: TGTGCCAGCAGTGAACAGGGGAACTCCTACAATGAGCAGTTCTTC; cdr3_aa: CASSEQGNSYNEQFF
j_call: TRBJ1-5; d_call: TRBD1; clone_size: many; v_call: TRBV20-1; cdr3_nt: TGCAGTGCTAGAAAAGGGACAGAATACAATCAGCCCCAGCATTTT; cdr3_aa: CSARKGTEYNQPQHF
j_call: TRBJ2-3; d_call: -; clone_size: -; v_call: TRBV20-1; cdr3_nt: TGCAGTGCTAGAGATCAGAGGGGATACACAGATACGCAGTATTTT; cdr3_aa: CSARDQRGYTDTQYF
j_call: TRBJ2-5; d_call: -; clone_size: many; v_call: TRBV7-7; cdr3_nt: TGTGCTAGCAGCTTAGGGTCCGGGGAGGCGGGCGAGACCCAGTACTTC; cdr3_aa: CASSLGSGEAGETQYF
j_call: TRBJ2-1; d_call: -; clone_size: -; v_call: TRBV10-3; cdr3_nt: TGTGCCATCAGTGAGCCCCGAGGTGTCGCGAACAATGAGCAGTTCTTC; cdr3_aa: CAISEPRGVANNEQFF
j_call: TRBJ2-7; d_call: TRBD1; clone_size: medium-sized; v_call: TRBV19; cdr3_nt: TGTGCCAGTAGTATAAAAGACAACAGGGGACGCGAGCAGTACTTC; cdr3_aa: CASSIKDNRGREQYF
j_call: TRBJ2-1; d_call: TRBD2; clone_size: many; v_call: TRBV28; cdr3_nt: TGTGCCAGCAGTTTTGCCGGTAGCGGGGAGGTTGAGCAGTTCTTC; cdr3_aa: CASSFAGSGEVEQFF
j_call: TRBJ2-7; d_call: -; clone_size: many; v_call: TRBV7-2; cdr3_nt: TGTGCCAGCAGCCCACCCCGGGGAAGGGGGGGCTACGAGCAGTACTTC; cdr3_aa: CASSPPRGRGGYEQYF
j_call: TRBJ1-1; d_call: TRBD1; clone_size: few; v_call: TRBV6-1; cdr3_nt: TGTGCCAGCAGTGCCAAGACAGGGTGGGAGTCTTTCTTT; cdr3_aa: CASSAKTGWESFF
j_call: TRBJ1-6; d_call: -; clone_size: many; v_call: TRBV20-1; cdr3_nt: TGCAGTGCTAGGACTCAGGGTTCACCCCTCCACTTT; cdr3_aa: CSARTQGSPLHF
j_call: TRBJ2-1; d_call: -; clone_size: -; v_call: TRBV4-1; cdr3_nt: TGCGCCAGCAGCCAAGCGAATGAGCAGTTCTTC; cdr3_aa: CASSQANEQFF
j_call: TRBJ1-5; d_call: -; clone_size: many; v_call: TRBV13; cdr3_nt: TGTGCCAGCAGTGCTTGGGGTGGCCAGCCCCAGCATTTT; cdr3_aa: CASSAWGGQPQHF
j_call: TRBJ1-5; d_call: TRBD1; clone_size: many; v_call: TRBV7-6; cdr3_nt: TGTGCCAGCAGCACTGACAGGGGTCAGCCCCAGCATTTT; cdr3_aa: CASSTDRGQPQHF
j_call: TRBJ1-2; d_call: -; clone_size: many; v_call: TRBV6-5; cdr3_nt: TGTGCCGACGACAGGAAATACATTAACTATGGCTACACCTTC; cdr3_aa: CADDRKYINYGYTF
j_call: TRBJ2-2; d_call: -; clone_size: few; v_call: TRBV7-7; cdr3_nt: TGTGCCAGCAGCTTAAGTGGGGACACCGGGGAGCTGTTTTTT; cdr3_aa: CASSLSGDTGELFF
j_call: TRBJ2-6; d_call: TRBD1; clone_size: many; v_call: TRBV7-9; cdr3_nt: TGTGCCTGCAGGGGGTCTGGGGCCAACGTCCTGACTTTC; cdr3_aa: CACRGSGANVLTF
j_call: TRBJ2-1; d_call: -; clone_size: many; v_call: TRBV6-5; cdr3_nt: TGTGCCAGCAGTCTCACCTCAAGCTCCTACAATGAGCAGTTCTTC; cdr3_aa: CASSLTSSSYNEQFF
j_call: TRBJ2-1; d_call: -; clone_size: many; v_call: TRBV7-9; cdr3_nt: TGTGCCAGCAGCTCCCCCCAAGGGTATGAGCAGTTCTTC; cdr3_aa: CASSSPQGYEQFF
j_call: TRBJ1-6; d_call: TRBD1; clone_size: -; v_call: TRBV20-1; cdr3_nt: TGCAGTGCTAGTCAGGGGGCAAATTCACCCCTCCACTTT; cdr3_aa: CSASQGANSPLHF
j_call: TRBJ1-1; d_call: -; clone_size: many; v_call: TRBV6-1; cdr3_nt: TGTGCCAGCACCCAGGACATGAACACTGAAGCTTTCTTT; cdr3_aa: CASTQDMNTEAFF
j_call: TRBJ1-1; d_call: -; clone_size: many; v_call: TRBV5-1; cdr3_nt: TGCGCCAGCAGGCCCACAGGGAACACTGAAGCTTTCTTT; cdr3_aa: CASRPTGNTEAFF
j_call: TRBJ1-2; d_call: -; clone_size: many; v_call: TRBV5-1; cdr3_nt: TGCGCCAGCAGCCCAGGGGACCATGGCTACACCTTC; cdr3_aa: CASSPGDHGYTF
j_call: TRBJ1-1; d_call: -; clone_size: many; v_call: TRBV18; cdr3_nt: TGTGCCAGCTCCCCCGGAGGGCAGGACACTGAAGCTTTCTTT; cdr3_aa: CASSPGGQDTEAFF
j_call: TRBJ1-5; d_call: -; clone_size: many; v_call: TRBV4-3; cdr3_nt: TGCGCCAGCAGCCAAGATATCAGGGAGCATCAGCCCCAGCATTTT; cdr3_aa: CASSQDIREHQPQHF
j_call: TRBJ2-1; d_call: -; clone_size: few; v_call: TRBV12-5; cdr3_nt: TGTGCTAGTGGGATAGAACAGGGCCATGAGCAGTTCTTC; cdr3_aa: CASGIEQGHEQFF
j_call: TRBJ1-2; d_call: TRBD1; clone_size: few; v_call: TRBV24-1; cdr3_nt: TGTGCCACCAGTGATGCCACGACCGGGACAGCCTATGGCTACACCTTC; cdr3_aa: CATSDATTGTAYGYTF
j_call: TRBJ2-7; d_call: -; clone_size: many; v_call: TRBV28; cdr3_nt: TGTGCCAGCAGCTACACCCGTGGGACGGTGACCTACGAGCAGTACTTC; cdr3_aa: CASSYTRGTVTYEQYF
j_call: TRBJ1-1; d_call: -; clone_size: -; v_call: TRBV5-1; cdr3_nt: TGCGCCAGCACCCCGGGGAACGGATACACTGAAGCTTTCTTT; cdr3_aa: CASTPGNGYTEAFF
j_call: TRBJ2-1; d_call: -; clone_size: -; v_call: TRBV11-2; cdr3_nt: TGTGCCAGCAGCCTCAAGATCAGCGGCTCCTACAATGAGCAGTTCTTC; cdr3_aa: CASSLKISGSYNEQFF
j_call: TRBJ2-3; d_call: TRBD2; clone_size: few; v_call: TRBV7-2; cdr3_nt: TGTGCCAGCAGCTCAACTAGCGGCACAGATACGCAGTATTTT; cdr3_aa: CASSSTSGTDTQYF
j_call: TRBJ1-5; d_call: -; clone_size: -; v_call: TRBV2; cdr3_nt: TGTGCCAGCACCCGGGACGCCCGTGACAATCAGCCCCAGCATTTT; cdr3_aa: CASTRDARDNQPQHF
j_call: TRBJ2-7; d_call: -; clone_size: -; v_call: TRBV12-3/TRBV12-4; cdr3_nt: TGTGCCAGCAGTTTAGGGCAGTACTACGAGCAGTACTTC; cdr3_aa: CASSLGQYYEQYF
j_call: TRBJ1-1; d_call: -; clone_size: many; v_call: TRBV5-1; cdr3_nt: TGCGCCAGCAGCTTTGAGGTTTACGGTGAAGCTTTCTTT; cdr3_aa: CASSFEVYGEAFF
j_call: TRBJ2-7; d_call: -; clone_size: few; v_call: TRBV11-1; cdr3_nt: TGTGCCAGCAGCTTAAGATTTAGCAGGGGCTACGAGCAGTACTTC; cdr3_aa: CASSLRFSRGYEQYF
j_call: TRBJ1-5; d_call: -; clone_size: many; v_call: TRBV29-1; cdr3_nt: TGCAGCGTTGCCCCTTCTGGAGTGAATCAGCCCCAGCATTTT; cdr3_aa: CSVAPSGVNQPQHF
j_call: TRBJ2-3; d_call: -; clone_size: many; v_call: TRBV27; cdr3_nt: TGTGCCAGCAGTTTGAGAGCACCCACAGATACGCAGTATTTT; cdr3_aa: CASSLRAPTDTQYF
j_call: TRBJ2-7; d_call: TRBD1; clone_size: many; v_call: TRBV12-3/TRBV12-4; cdr3_nt: TGTGCCAGCAGTTCCCGGGACAGGGGTACCTACGAGCAGTACTTC; cdr3_aa: CASSSRDRGTYEQYF
j_call: TRBJ2-7; d_call: -; clone_size: many; v_call: TRBV7-8; cdr3_nt: TGTGCCAGCAGCTTGAACCAAAACTACGAGCAGTACTTC; cdr3_aa: CASSLNQNYEQYF
j_call: TRBJ2-1; d_call: TRBD2; clone_size: -; v_call: TRBV20-1; cdr3_nt: TGCAGTGCTAGGAATGTAGCGGGACTAGCATGGGGTGAGCAGTTCTTC; cdr3_aa: CSARNVAGLAWGEQFF
j_call: TRBJ2-7; d_call: TRBD1; clone_size: -; v_call: TRBV18; cdr3_nt: TGTGCCAGCTCAACAACAGGGGGCTCTTTCTTATCCTACGAGCAGTACTTC; cdr3_aa: CASSTTGGSFLSYEQYF
j_call: TRBJ2-1; d_call: -; clone_size: few; v_call: TRBV29-1; cdr3_nt: TGCAGCGTTGAAGATCTGGACGGCAATGAGCAGTTCTTC; cdr3_aa: CSVEDLDGNEQFF
j_call: TRBJ2-7; d_call: -; clone_size: many; v_call: TRBV12-3/TRBV12-4; cdr3_nt: TGTGCCAGCAGTTTTTTCGGCGACCTGACCGAGCAGTACTTC; cdr3_aa: CASSFFGDLTEQYF
j_call: TRBJ2-3; d_call: TRBD2; clone_size: -; v_call: TRBV20-1; cdr3_nt: TGCAGTGCCCTGCCGATGAGGACTAGCGGAGCAGGCAGCACAGATACGCAGTATTTT; cdr3_aa: CSALPMRTSGAGSTDTQYF
j_call: TRBJ2-1; d_call: -; clone_size: few; v_call: TRBV4-1; cdr3_nt: TGCGCCAGCAGCCAAGATCCCCCCCCGGACAGTTACAATGAGCAGTTCTTC; cdr3_aa: CASSQDPPPDSYNEQFF
j_call: TRBJ2-7; d_call: -; clone_size: few; v_call: TRBV7-6; cdr3_nt: TGTGCCAGCAGCTTAGAAGTAGGGCCAGTCTACGAGCAGTACTTC; cdr3_aa: CASSLEVGPVYEQYF
j_call: TRBJ2-7; d_call: TRBD1; clone_size: many; v_call: TRBV18; cdr3_nt: TGTGCCAGCTCACTGCAGACAGGGCCCTCGGGAGAGCAGTACTTC; cdr3_aa: CASSLQTGPSGEQYF
j_call: TRBJ2-5; d_call: TRBD2; clone_size: many; v_call: TRBV28; cdr3_nt: TGTGCCAGCAGTTCACCAGCGGGGTCCTACCAAGAGACCCAGTACTTC; cdr3_aa: CASSSPAGSYQETQYF
j_call: TRBJ1-2; d_call: -; clone_size: many; v_call: TRBV7-9; cdr3_nt: TGTGCCAGCAGCTTGGACGGGATCTATGGCTACACCTTC; cdr3_aa: CASSLDGIYGYTF
j_call: TRBJ2-4; d_call: -; clone_size: many; v_call: TRBV6-5; cdr3_nt: TGTGCCAGCAGTCGCTACGGTGGGATACAGGGAAACATTCAGTACTTC; cdr3_aa: CASSRYGGIQGNIQYF
j_call: TRBJ2-1; d_call: TRBD1; clone_size: -; v_call: TRBV11-2; cdr3_nt: TGTGCCAGCAGCCGGGCTGGACAGGGGCCTCTTAATGAGCAGTTCTTC; cdr3_aa: CASSRAGQGPLNEQFF
j_call: TRBJ1-2; d_call: TRBD1; clone_size: many; v_call: TRBV20-1; cdr3_nt: TGCAGTGGTGGTTTGACAGGGGGTAACTATGGCTACACCTTC; cdr3_aa: CSGGLTGGNYGYTF
j_call: TRBJ2-3; d_call: TRBD1; clone_size: many; v_call: TRBV7-9; cdr3_nt: TGTGCCAGCAGCTTGGACAGGGGCCGCAGCACAGATACGCAGTATTTT; cdr3_aa: CASSLDRGRSTDTQYF
j_call: TRBJ1-2; d_call: -; clone_size: -; v_call: TRBV4-2; cdr3_nt: TGTGCCAGCAGACTACAGGGCACCTATGGCTACACCTTC; cdr3_aa: CASRLQGTYGYTF
j_call: TRBJ1-6; d_call: -; clone_size: many; v_call: TRBV6-5; cdr3_nt: TGTGCCAGCAGTTACGTTGGGGGGCAATCTTCACCCCTCCACTTT; cdr3_aa: CASSYVGGQSSPLHF